The source of this T cell receptor beta chain is a study of blood T cell repertoires in COVID-19. V was shortened by 8 bases and J by 4 bases, with 12 bases between the two germline ends. Looked up from germline, CDR1 is SNHLY and CDR2 is FYNNEI. The CDR3 has 13 residues. Only in-frame clones appear in the TCRdb table, and some are missing; sequencing was by immunoSEQ multiplex PCR. The table shows around 180,000 clones, with more than 75% occurring only once. Sequencing input: PBMCs or T cells enriched from blood (not recorded which). The rearrangement uses TRBV2 and TRBJ2-1; TRBD2 is a possible D gene (7 bases). The sequence derives from a woman aged 50 to 65 with acute COVID-19. The CDR3 here is CASLEGGYNEQFF. The CDR3 DNA reads TGTGCCAGCCTCGAGGGGGGGTACAATGAGCAGTTCTTC. Full variable domain (missing parts from reference TRBV2 and TRBJ2-1): EPEVTQTPSHQVTQMGQEVILRCVPISNHLYFYWYRQILGQKVEFLVSFYNNEISEKSEIFDDQFSVERPDGSNFTLKIRSTKLEDSAMYFCASLEGGYNEQFFGPGTRLTVL.